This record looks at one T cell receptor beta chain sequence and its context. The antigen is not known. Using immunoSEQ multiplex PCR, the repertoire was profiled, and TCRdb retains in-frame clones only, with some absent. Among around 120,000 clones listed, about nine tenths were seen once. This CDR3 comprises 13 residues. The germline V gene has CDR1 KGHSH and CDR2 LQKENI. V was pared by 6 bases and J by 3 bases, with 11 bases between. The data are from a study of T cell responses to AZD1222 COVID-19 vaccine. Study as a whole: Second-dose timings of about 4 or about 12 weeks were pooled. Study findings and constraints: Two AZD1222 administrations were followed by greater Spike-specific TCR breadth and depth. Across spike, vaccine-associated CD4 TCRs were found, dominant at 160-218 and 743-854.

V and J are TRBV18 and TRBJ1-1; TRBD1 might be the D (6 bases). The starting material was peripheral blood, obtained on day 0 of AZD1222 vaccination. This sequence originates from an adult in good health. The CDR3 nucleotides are TGTGCCAGCTCGCGGGACACTTACACTGAAGCTTTCTTT. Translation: CASSRDTYTEAFF.